Below, 8 T cell receptor beta chains from the same sample are listed, as sequenced in a study of shared clonotypes between healthy human individuals. Data came from immunoSEQ multiplex PCR; TCRdb stores just in-frame clones and leaves some out. There are about 1 million clones in the sample; more than 60% occur only once, and approximately 1.5% lies in the top ten. Sequencing used memory CD4+ T cells sorted from blood. Subset given: CD45RA-negative fraction. These receptors were obtained from a man in his late teens or twenties in good health.

The chain uses TRBV19 and TRBJ1-4; weak D call: TRBD1 (6 bases). The V end lost 6 bases, the J end lost 7 bases, and 15 bases lay between the germline ends. The CDR3 totals 14 residues. Germline V gene sequence: CDR1 LNHDA, CDR2 SQIVND (reference sequence). This chain's CDR3 is CASRILGAGEKLFF. As DNA, the CDR3 is TGTGCCAGTAGGATCTTGGGGGCTGGTGAAAAACTGTTTTTT. Full variable domain (rest looked up from reference TRBV19 and TRBJ1-4): DGGITQSPKYLFRKEGQNVTLSCEQNLNHDAMYWYRQDPGQGLRLIYYSQIVNDFQKGDIAEGYSVSREKKESFPLTVTSAQKNPTAFYLCASRILGAGEKLFFGSGTQLSVL.

In the case of this clone: One junction end does not reproduce the germline sequence, and a read error may be involved. Other DNA sequences of this sample code for an identical CDR3. V gene TRBV29-1 combines with J gene TRBJ2-3, with D unresolved. The germline V gene has CDR1 SQVTM and CDR2 ANQGSEA. This CDR3 has 9 residues. CDR3 region: CSVGDTQYF. In DNA form, the CDR3 reads TGCAGTGTTGGGGATACGCAGTATTTT.

Remarks on this clone: Additional DNA sequences in this sample encode the identical CDR3. The chain links TRBV2 to TRBJ2-3; either TRBD1 or TRBD2 may fit D (5 bases each). Germline CDR1 reads SNHLY; CDR2 reads FYNNEI. V was cut by 6 bases and J by 0 bases, with 7 bases left in between. This CDR3 is built from 13 residues. CDR3 region: CASSRDSTDTQYF. CDR3 DNA sequence: TGTGCCAGCAGCAGGGACAGCACAGATACGCAGTATTTT.

This clone was counted ten times or more. V and J are TRBV10-3 and TRBJ2-7, with 8 nucleotides matching TRBD1. The ends lost 4 bases at V and 6 bases at J; junction bases unmatched: 8. Germline V gene data show CDR1 as ENHRY and CDR2 as SYGVKD. This CDR3 is 14 amino acids long. DNA for the CDR3: TGTGCCATCAGTGGAGACAGGGGAGTGGTCGAGCAGTACTTC. Its translation: CAISGDRGVVEQYF.

The chain couples TRBV11-2 to TRBJ2-5; 8 bases align to TRBD1. J gave up 4 bases and V 4 bases, and 11 bases lay outside the gene matches. Germline assignment: CDR1 SGHAT and CDR2 FQNNGV. The CDR3 is 16 amino acids. The CDR3 DNA reads TGTGCCAGCAGCTCGCCTCTCAGGGGGCTGGGAGAGACCCAGTACTTC. Translated, it gives CASSSPLRGLGETQYF.

This clone was counted only a few times. Within the sample, other DNA sequences also encode this same CDR3. This chain uses TRBV19 with TRBJ1-1, with D hard to call. The V end lost 3 bases, the J end lost 1 base, and 9 bases lay between the germline ends. The CDR3 is made up of 14 amino acids. The germline gives CDR1 LNHDA, CDR2 SQIVND (reference sequence). CDR3 sequence reads: CASSIRGGNTEAFF. The CDR3 DNA sequence: TGTGCCAGTAGTATCCGAGGAGGGAACACTGAAGCTTTCTTT.

CDR3 nucleotide sequence: TGTGCCAGCTCACCGACGACTAGCGGGAGCTCCTACGAGCAGTACTTC. Translation gives CASSPTTSGSSYEQYF. The chain combines TRBV18 with TRBJ2-7; 12 bases fit TRBD2. This CDR3 contains 16 residues. Germline-derived CDR1 and CDR2 are KGHSH and LQKENI. Unmatched junction bases numbered 3, after V lost 3 bases and J lost 0 bases. Filled out from reference TRBV18 and TRBJ2-7, the complete variable domain reads NAGVMQNPRHLVRRRGQEARLRCSPMKGHSHVYWYRQLPEEGLKFMVYLQKENIIDESGMPKERFSAEFPKEGPSILRIQQVVRGDSAAYFCASSPTTSGSSYEQYFGPGTRLTVT.

The rearrangement uses TRBV5-4 and TRBJ2-7, with D maybe TRBD2 (6 bases). This CDR3 region has 17 residues. The germline V gene has CDR1 SGHNT and CDR2 YYREEE (reference sequence). Deletions cut 6 bases from V and 1 base from J, with 23 bases between. CDR3 bases: TGTGCCAGCATGCCCGGGGGTAGGACGGGAGATTCCTACGAGCAGTACTTC. Protein sequence: CASMPGGRTGDSYEQYF.